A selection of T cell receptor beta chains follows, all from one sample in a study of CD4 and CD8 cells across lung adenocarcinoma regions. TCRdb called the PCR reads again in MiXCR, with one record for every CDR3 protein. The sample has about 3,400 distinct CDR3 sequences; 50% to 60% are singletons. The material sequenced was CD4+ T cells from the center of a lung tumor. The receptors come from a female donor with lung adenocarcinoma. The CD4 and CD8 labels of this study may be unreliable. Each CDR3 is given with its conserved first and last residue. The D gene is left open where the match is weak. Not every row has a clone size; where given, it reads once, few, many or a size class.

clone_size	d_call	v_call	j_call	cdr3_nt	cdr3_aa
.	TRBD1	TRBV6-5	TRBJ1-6	TGTGCCAGCAGTTCGGGGACAGGTGGGACACCCCTCCACTTT	CASSSGTGGTPLHF
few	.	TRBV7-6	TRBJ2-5	TGTGCCAGCAGCTTACCTCCCCAAGAGACCCAGTACTTC	CASSLPPQETQYF
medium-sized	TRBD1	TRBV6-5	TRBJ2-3	TGTGCCAGCAGTTCAGTTCCGGGACAGCGCACAGATACGCAGTATTTT	CASSSVPGQRTDTQYF
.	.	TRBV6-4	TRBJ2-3	TGTGCCAGGAGCCAACAAAGTGGGAGCACCGGTAAGCAGTATTTT	CARSQQSGSTGKQYF
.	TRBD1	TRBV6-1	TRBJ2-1	TGTGCCAGCAGTGTCCCGGGGGACAGGGATGAAAATGAGCAGTTCTTC	CASSVPGDRDENEQFF
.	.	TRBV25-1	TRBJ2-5	TGTGCCAGGGGGACCTGGGGCCGAGCCCAAGAGACGCAGTACTTC	CARGTWGRAQETQYF
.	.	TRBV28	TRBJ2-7	TGTGCCAGCAGTTTCAGGGCAGGGGGCCCGAGGGAGGGCGAGCAGTACTTC	CASSFRAGGPREGEQYF
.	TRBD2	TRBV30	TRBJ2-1	TGTGCCTGGAGTGTACGAACTAGCGGGAGGGTCCACAATACGCAGTATTTC	CAWSVRTSGRVHNTQYF
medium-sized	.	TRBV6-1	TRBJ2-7	TGTGCCAGCAGTGAAGCGGACAGTTCCTACGAGCAGTACTTC	CASSEADSSYEQYF
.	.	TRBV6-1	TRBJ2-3	TGTGGCAGCAGGGGAGCGAGCGGCAAAGATACGCAGTATTTC	CGSRGASGKDTQYF
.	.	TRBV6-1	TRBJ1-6	TGTGCCAGCAGGGAAAGGGTGGGAATAGCCGAGCAGTACTTT	CASRERVGIAEQYF
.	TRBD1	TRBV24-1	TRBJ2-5	TGTGCCACCAGTGATCCCGGGACAGGGGAAGAGACCCAGTACTTC	CATSDPGTGEETQYF
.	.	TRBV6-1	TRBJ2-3	TGTGCCAGGGGCCCCGGGGCCAGGGGCAAAGAGACCCAGTATTTT	CARGPGARGKETQYF
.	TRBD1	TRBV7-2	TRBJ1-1	TGTGCCAGCGGGGGACAGCTGAACACTGAAGCTTTCTTT	CASGGQLNTEAFF
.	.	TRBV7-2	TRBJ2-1	TGTGCCAGCAGCGCAACCCTAGCGAGTGAGCAGTTCTTC	CASSATLASEQFF
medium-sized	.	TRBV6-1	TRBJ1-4	TGTGCCAGCAGTGAAAGAGGGAGGGGTGAAAAACTGTTTTTT	CASSERGRGEKLFF
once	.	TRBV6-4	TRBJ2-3	TGTGCCAGCTCGAAAGGGTCCAAAACAGATACGCAGTATTTT	CASSKGSKTDTQYF
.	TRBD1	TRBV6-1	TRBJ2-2	TGTGCCAGCAGGGACAGGGGGCGCACCGGGGAGCTGTTTTTT	CASRDRGRTGELFF
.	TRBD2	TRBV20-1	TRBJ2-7	TGCAGTGCTGTCCAGAAGCGGGAGAAGCCTTACGAGCAGTACTTC	CSAVQKREKPYEQYF
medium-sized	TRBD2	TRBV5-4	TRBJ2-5	TGTGCCAGCAGCTTGGCCATGGCGGGAGGACAAGAGACCCAGTACTTC	CASSLAMAGGQETQYF
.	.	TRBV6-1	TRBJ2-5	TGTGCCAGCCGTGAAGGTCGCGGCCCAGATACCCAGTACTTC	CASREGRGPDTQYF
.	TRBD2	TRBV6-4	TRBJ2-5	TGTGCGGGGAGCGGGGGCGGTGAGACAGAGACCCAGTACTTC	CAGSGGGETETQYF
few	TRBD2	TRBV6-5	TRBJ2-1	TGTGCCAGCAGTTACTTTAGCGGGCCCAATGAGCAGTTCTTC	CASSYFSGPNEQFF
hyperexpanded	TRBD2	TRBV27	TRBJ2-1	TGTGCCAGCAGATCCGGGACTAGCGGGAACAATGAGCAGTTCTTC	CASRSGTSGNNEQFF
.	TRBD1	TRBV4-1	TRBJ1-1	TGCGCCAGCAGCCCGCAGGGGGACACTGAAGCTTTCTTT	CASSPQGDTEAFF
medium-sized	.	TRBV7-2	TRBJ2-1	TGTGCCAGCAGCTTAAGTCCCAACAATGAGCAGTTCTTC	CASSLSPNNEQFF
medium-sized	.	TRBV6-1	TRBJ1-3	TGTGCCAGCAGCCGTAGTTCACCTAGCTCTGGAAACACCATATATTTT	CASSRSSPSSGNTIYF
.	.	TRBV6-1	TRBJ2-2	TGTGCCAGCCGAGGGGGCAAGAGCGGGAGTGGGTCCGGGGAGCTGTTTTTC	CASRGGKSGSGSGELFF
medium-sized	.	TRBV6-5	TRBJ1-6	TGTGCCAGCAGTTATTCAGGGGCGCGGGAATCACCCCTCCACTTT	CASSYSGARESPLHF
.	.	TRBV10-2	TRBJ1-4	TGCGCCAGCATGGGAGGGTGGGGTGAAAAACTGTTTTTT	CASMGGWGEKLFF
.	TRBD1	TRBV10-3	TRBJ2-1	TGTGCCACCACAGGGGACTCCTACAATGAGCAGTTCTTC	CATTGDSYNEQFF
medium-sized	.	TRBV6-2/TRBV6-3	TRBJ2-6	TGTGCCAGCAGAGGTAATGGGGCCAACGTCCTGACTTTC	CASRGNGANVLTF
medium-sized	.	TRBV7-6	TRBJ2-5	TGTGCCAGCAGCTCGGGACGAGGGGAGACCCAGTACTTC	CASSSGRGETQYF
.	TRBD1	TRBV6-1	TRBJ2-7	TGTGCCAGCGGAATGACAGGGTCCTACGAGCAGTACTTC	CASGMTGSYEQYF
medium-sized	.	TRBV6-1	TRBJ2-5	TGTGCCAGCAGTGACCAGCAAGAGACCCAGTACTTC	CASSDQQETQYF
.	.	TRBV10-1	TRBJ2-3	TGCGCCACCGAACTAGAAGCTAAAAACATTCAGTATTTT	CATELEAKNIQYF
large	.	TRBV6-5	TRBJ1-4	TGTGCCAGCAGTTCTCCCGGCGGGAGTCAAAATGAAAAACTGTTTTTT	CASSSPGGSQNEKLFF
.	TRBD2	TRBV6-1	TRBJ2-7	TGTGCCAGCAGTCAGGGCGCGGGGGCCTACGAGCAGTACTTC	CASSQGAGAYEQYF
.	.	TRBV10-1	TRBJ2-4	TGCGCCACCGAACTGGAAGCCAAAGACATTCAGTACTTC	CATELEAKDIQYF
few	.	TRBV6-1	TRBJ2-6	TGTGCCAGCATAGACAACTCTGGGGCCAACGTCCTGACTTTC	CASIDNSGANVLTF
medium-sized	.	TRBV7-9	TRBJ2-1	TGTGCCAGCAGCTTAAACAATGAGCAGTTCTTC	CASSLNNEQFF
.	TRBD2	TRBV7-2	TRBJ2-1	TGTGCCAGCAGCTTAGCGAACGGGAGGGGGAATGAGCAGTTCTTC	CASSLANGRGNEQFF
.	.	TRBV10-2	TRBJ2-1	TGCGCCAGCAGGGGTAGCATGAATGAGCAGTTCTTC	CASRGSMNEQFF
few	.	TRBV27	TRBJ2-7	TGTGCCAGCAGTGGAGGGGAGGCCTACGAGCAGTACTTC	CASSGGEAYEQYF
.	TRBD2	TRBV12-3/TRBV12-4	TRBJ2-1	TGTGCCAGCAACACCCGCGGGGGATCCTACAATGAGCAGTTCTTC	CASNTRGGSYNEQFF
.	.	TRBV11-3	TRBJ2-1	TGTGCCAGCAGCTTAGAGGGGTCCGCCACCTACAATGAGCAGTTCTTC	CASSLEGSATYNEQFF
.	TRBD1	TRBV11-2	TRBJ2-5	TGTGCCAGCAGCCTAGGGGACAGGGATCAAGAGACCCAGTACTTC	CASSLGDRDQETQYF
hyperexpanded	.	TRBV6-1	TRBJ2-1	TGTGCCAGCAGTGTGCCAGGGAAGTTCTTC	CASSVPGKFF
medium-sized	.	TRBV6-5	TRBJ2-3	TGTGCCAGCAGTTCCTATTTGTATGTCGGCCGCGGCACAGATACGCAGTATTTT	CASSSYLYVGRGTDTQYF
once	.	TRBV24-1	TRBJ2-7	TGTGCCACCGTTGCGGGACTGGCAGACAAAAATATGCAGTACTTC	CATVAGLADKNMQYF
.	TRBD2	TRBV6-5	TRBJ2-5	TGTGCCAGCAGTTACGCGGGAGCGGAGACCCAGTACTTC	CASSYAGAETQYF
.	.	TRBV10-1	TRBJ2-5	TGCGCCACCGGGCGAGGTGGCAAAGATACCCAGTACTTC	CATGRGGKDTQYF
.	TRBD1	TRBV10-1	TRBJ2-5	TGCGCCAGCACGGACAGGCTGGGTGAGACCCAGTACTTC	CASTDRLGETQYF
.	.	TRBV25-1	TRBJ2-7	TGTGCCAGCAGTACCTACGGGGGAGCGAGAAATATGCAGTACTTC	CASSTYGGARNMQYF
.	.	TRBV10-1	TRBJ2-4	TGCGTCACGGGACTGGGAGCCACAGATATTCAGTACTTC	CVTGLGATDIQYF
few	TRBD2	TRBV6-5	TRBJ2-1	TGTGCCAGCAGTTACCGGTCTAGCGGGGTCCACGAGCAGTTCTTC	CASSYRSSGVHEQFF
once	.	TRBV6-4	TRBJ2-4	TGTGCCAGCACCGGGCAGGGAGCCAAAAACATTCAGTACTTC	CASTGQGAKNIQYF
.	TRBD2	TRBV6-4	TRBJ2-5	TGTGCCAGCAGAGCAAGACTGGGGGGAGGGCCGCGAGACAAAGAGACCCAGTACTTC	CASRARLGGGPRDKETQYF
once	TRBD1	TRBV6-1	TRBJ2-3	TGTGCCCGCGGCTCTTCGGACAGGAGCGGCGATGCGCAGTACTTT	CARGSSDRSGDAQYF
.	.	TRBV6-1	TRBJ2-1	TGTGCCAGCAGTGAAAGTAGCGGCCGCTCCTACGAGCAGTTCTTC	CASSESSGRSYEQFF